A selection of T cell receptor beta chains follows, all from one sample in a study of blood T cell repertoires in COVID-19. Produced via immunoSEQ multiplex PCR; TCRdb's table is partial and in-frame only. The sample lists over 150,000 clones; 84% were seen once. Sequencing used peripheral blood. The receptor set was obtained from a man aged 18 to 30 with active or convalescent COVID-19. Each CDR3 is given with its conserved first and last residue. D genes are given only for firm matches. Some rows have no size entry. The others give once, few or many, or a class for an expanded clone.

TRBV30,.,TRBJ1-2,.,TGTGCCTGGAGTGTCGGGGGGCCGCACTATGGCTACACCTTC,CAWSVGGPHYGYTF
TRBV10-3,.,TRBJ1-6,.,TGTGCCATCAGTGAATCATTAGGGGCACATAATTCACCCCTCCACTTT,CAISESLGAHNSPLHF
TRBV6-5,TRBD1,TRBJ1-5,.,TGTGCCAGCAGGACCGGGACAGGGAATCAGCCCCAGCATTTT,CASRTGTGNQPQHF
TRBV6-2/TRBV6-3,TRBD1,TRBJ2-3,few,TGTGCCAGCAGCACCGGGACAGGGCTCACAGATACGCAGTATTTT,CASSTGTGLTDTQYF
TRBV7-2,TRBD1,TRBJ1-2,.,TGTGCCAGCAGCGGGGGGACAGGGGGCCTAATATATGGCTACACCTTC,CASSGGTGGLIYGYTF
TRBV27,.,TRBJ2-3,few,TGTGCCAGCAGTTTTGAGAGAGGAGATACGCAGTATTTT,CASSFERGDTQYF
TRBV2,TRBD1,TRBJ1-6,.,TGTGCCAGCGAAGACAGGGGATTCTCACCCCTCCACTTT,CASEDRGFSPLHF
TRBV9,TRBD2,TRBJ2-1,.,TGTGCCAGCAGCATACGACTAGCCGAATACAATGAGCAGTTCTTC,CASSIRLAEYNEQFF
TRBV19,.,TRBJ1-2,.,TGTGCCAGTGAAGTGTCCAGGGACTATGGCTACACCTTC,CASEVSRDYGYTF
TRBV6-6,.,TRBJ1-6,.,TGTGCCAGCAGTCCCCGGGGGGGAGAGGGTAATTCACCCCTCCACTTT,CASSPRGGEGNSPLHF
TRBV5-4,.,TRBJ2-7,.,TGTGCCAGCACCAAGGAGGGATCCTACGAGCAGTACTTC,CASTKEGSYEQYF
TRBV28,TRBD2,TRBJ2-7,.,TGTGCCAGCAGTTCCCCGGGACTAGCGGGAGAGGAGCAGTACTTC,CASSSPGLAGEEQYF
TRBV29-1,.,TRBJ1-1,.,TGCAGCGTTGAAGACAGTATCGAAGCTTTCTTT,CSVEDSIEAFF
TRBV6-5,.,TRBJ1-3,.,TGTGCCAGCAGTATTAGAGGTAGCTCTGGAAACACCATATATTTT,CASSIRGSSGNTIYF
TRBV5-4,.,TRBJ1-2,.,TGTGCCAGCAGCTTGGACAGGCGGAACTATGGCTACACCTTC,CASSLDRRNYGYTF
TRBV7-2,TRBD2,TRBJ2-1,.,TGTGCCAGCAGCTTAATGACTAGCGGGAGGACCAATGAGCAGTTCTTC,CASSLMTSGRTNEQFF
TRBV2,TRBD1,TRBJ1-6,.,TGTGCCAGCAGGAAGGAGGGACAGGCTGGTTCCCCCCTCCACTTT,CASRKEGQAGSPLHF
TRBV9,.,TRBJ2-5,.,TGTGCCAGCAGCGAGGGGGAACCCGACCGGCAAGAGACCCAGTACTTC,CASSEGEPDRQETQYF
TRBV11-2,TRBD1,TRBJ2-1,.,TGTGCCAGCAGCTTTACGACAGGGTGGACGAGGAATGAGCAGTTCTTC,CASSFTTGWTRNEQFF
TRBV28,TRBD1,TRBJ1-5,.,TGTGCCAGCAGTCGTGGACAGGTTAGCAATCAGCCCCAGCATTTT,CASSRGQVSNQPQHF
TRBV9,TRBD2,TRBJ2-3,few,TGTGCCAGCAGCGTTGGCGGGGGACTGTACACAGATACGCAGTATTTT,CASSVGGGLYTDTQYF
TRBV5-1,.,TRBJ2-5,.,TGCGCCAGCAGCTTGGGACAGTCGGGTGAGACCCAGTACTTC,CASSLGQSGETQYF
TRBV18,TRBD1,TRBJ1-5,.,TGTGCCAGCTCAAGAGGGGGCTTAGATCAGCCCCAGCATTTT,CASSRGGLDQPQHF
TRBV10-2,TRBD2,TRBJ2-3,.,TGCGCCAGCAGTTTAACTAGCGGGGGGGGAACAGATACGCAGTATTTT,CASSLTSGGGTDTQYF
TRBV27,.,TRBJ1-4,.,TGTGCCAGCAGCCCTCTCAGTACAGGCGTTAATGAAAAACTGTTTTTT,CASSPLSTGVNEKLFF
TRBV6-4,TRBD1,TRBJ2-1,.,TGTGCCAGCAGTCCCTCCAGGGGGCTATTGTTCTTC,CASSPSRGLLFF
TRBV7-3,.,TRBJ2-6,.,TGTGCCAGCAGCCAGGACCCCTCAGTCAGGGCGGGGTCTGGGGCCAACGTCCTGACTTTC,CASSQDPSVRAGSGANVLTF
TRBV30,.,TRBJ2-3,.,TGTGCCTGGAGTGTACGCTACACAGATACGCAGTATTTT,CAWSVRYTDTQYF
TRBV27,TRBD1,TRBJ1-6,.,TGTGCCAGCAGTTCACTCTCAGGGGGCCCCTATAATTCACCCCTCCACTTT,CASSSLSGGPYNSPLHF
TRBV7-2,.,TRBJ1-6,.,TGTGCCAGCAGCTTAGCATCCAGGGATAATTCACCCCTCCACTTT,CASSLASRDNSPLHF
TRBV7-3,TRBD1,TRBJ2-2,.,TGTGCCAGTCGACAGGGGGCGAACACCGGGGAGCTGTTTTTT,CASRQGANTGELFF
TRBV6-5,TRBD1,TRBJ2-5,.,TGTGCCAGCAGTTACCCCCGGGGACAGGGGGAAGAGACCCAGTACTTC,CASSYPRGQGEETQYF
TRBV6-5,TRBD2,TRBJ2-7,.,TGTGCCAGCAGCCAAAGCGGGGGGTCGTCCTACGAGCAGTACTTC,CASSQSGGSSYEQYF
TRBV19,TRBD2,TRBJ2-2,.,TGTGCCAGTAGTACGCCCCTCGGGACTAGCGGGGCCGTCACCGGGGAGCTGTTTTTT,CASSTPLGTSGAVTGELFF
TRBV6-6,.,TRBJ1-1,.,TGTGCCAGCAGCAAGGGGTCGAAGAACACTGAAGCTTTCTTT,CASSKGSKNTEAFF
TRBV19,.,TRBJ1-5,few,TGTGCCAGTAGTAACCCAGACAGGTACAATCAGCCCCAGCATTTT,CASSNPDRYNQPQHF
TRBV18,.,TRBJ1-2,few,TGTGCCAGCTCACCAAGAGGGGGAGTGGAGTTTTATGGCTACACCTTC,CASSPRGGVEFYGYTF
TRBV18,TRBD2,TRBJ2-1,.,TGTGCCAGCTCACCGGGCAGGGACTATGTTGAGCAGTTCTTC,CASSPGRDYVEQFF
TRBV19,.,TRBJ1-5,once,TGTGCCAGTAGTACCCCCCCAGGAACCCCCGACCAGCCCCAGCATTTT,CASSTPPGTPDQPQHF
TRBV27,TRBD1,TRBJ1-1,few,TGTGCCAGCAGGACAGGGAGTTTCTCCACTGAAGCTTTCTTT,CASRTGSFSTEAFF
TRBV19,TRBD1,TRBJ2-7,once,TGTGCCAGTAGTGCGAGGGACAGCTCCTACGAGCAGTACTTC,CASSARDSSYEQYF
TRBV11-2,.,TRBJ2-5,once,TGTGCCAGCAGCTTAGGACACGGAGGGATAGAGACCCAGTACTTC,CASSLGHGGIETQYF